These 32 T cell receptor beta chains came from one sample sequenced in a study of blood T cell repertoires in COVID-19. Here immunoSEQ multiplex PCR was the method, and the copy in TCRdb shows in-frame clones only, minus some. The sample records 140,000 to 150,000 clones, 75% to 90% being singletons. Sequencing was performed on peripheral blood. These receptor sequences come from a human donor in a cohort sampled during active COVID-19.

This clone was detected only once. This chain uses TRBV6-1 with TRBJ2-7; maybe TRBD2 (6 bases). This CDR3 has 16 residues. Germline CDR1 is MNHNS and CDR2 is SASEGT. Trimming shortened V by 2 bases and J by 5 bases, and 19 bases separated the two germline ends. CDR3: CASSESRTGVVDEQYF. CDR3 coding DNA: TGTGCCAGCAGTGAAAGCAGGACGGGGGTGGTTGACGAGCAGTACTTC.

This chain uses TRBV29-1 with TRBJ1-2; 7 nucleotides line up with TRBD1. The V gene's germline CDR1 is SQVTM and CDR2 ANQGSEA. V was pared by 3 bases and J by 4 bases, with 8 bases of the junction left unmatched. The CDR3 has 14 residues. CDR3 nucleotide sequence: TGCAGCGTTGACGGGGACAGCCTGTCCTATGGCTACACCTTC. Its translation is CSVDGDSLSYGYTF. Supplemented by reference TRBV29-1 and TRBJ1-2, the full variable domain reads SAVISQKPSRDICQRGTSLTIQCQVDSQVTMMFWYRQQPGQSLTLIATANQGSEATYESGFVIDKFPISRPNLTFSTLTVSNMSPEDSSIYLCSVDGDSLSYGYTFGSGTRLTVV.

This clone has a single count. The V call is TRBV18, the J call TRBJ1-5, with D unresolved. The V gene lost 3 bases and the J gene lost 0 bases, with 9 bases spanning the gap. Germline V gene lookup returns CDR1 KGHSH and CDR2 LQKENI. The CDR3 loop spans 15 amino acids. CDR3 nucleotides: TGTGCCAGCTCACCGCAAGGACTTAGCAATCAGCCCCAGCATTTT. Encoded protein: CASSPQGLSNQPQHF.

This chain joins TRBV3-1 (or the pseudogene TRBV3-2) and TRBJ2-1; D call uncertain. Deletions cut 3 bases from V and 2 bases from J, with 11 bases between. The CDR3 spans 15 residues. Germline V gene lookup returns CDR1 LGHDT and CDR2 YNNKEL (reference sequence). DNA for the CDR3: TGTGCCAGCAGCCACCCCCTCGCGGCCTACAATGAGCAGTTCTTC. This sequence encodes CASSHPLAAYNEQFF.

This clone appeared once. Other nucleotide sequences from this sample produce the same CDR3. V gene TRBV5-6 combines with J gene TRBJ2-3; a weak D match, TRBD2 (5 bases). V dropped 0 bases and J dropped 1 base, with 6 bases sitting between them. The CDR3 consists of 14 residues. The germline CDR1 and CDR2 sequences are SGHDT and YYEEEE. The CDR3 region is CASSLGGGTDTQYF. Written as DNA, the CDR3 is TGTGCCAGCAGCTTGGGGGGAGGCACAGATACGCAGTATTTT.

The chain links TRBV30 to TRBJ1-1; 9 bases map to TRBD1. V shed 1 base, J shed 2 bases, and the junction held 5 bases outside the gene matches. Per the germline V gene, CDR1 is GTSNPN and CDR2 is SVGIG (reference sequence). The CDR3 has 15 amino acids. This CDR3 is CAWSAGQGGNTEAFF. The CDR3 DNA sequence: TGTGCCTGGAGTGCGGGACAGGGCGGCAACACTGAAGCTTTCTTT.

CDR3 protein: CASSQVARGLGNTEAFF. CDR3 nucleotide sequence: TGTGCCAGCAGCCAAGTCGCCAGGGGGCTTGGGAACACTGAAGCTTTCTTT. The chain is built from TRBV4-2 and TRBJ1-1, with TRBD1 matching over 8 bases. CDR3 size: 17 residues. V was clipped by 1 base and J by 1 base; unmatched bases: 8. Germline values: CDR1 LGHNA, CDR2 YNFKEQ.

J is TRBJ1-2 and V is TRBV12-3 or TRBV12-4; D remains ambiguous. V was shortened by 5 bases and J by 6 bases, with 10 bases between the two germline ends. CDR3 length: 12 residues. The CDR3 bases are TGTGCCAGCAGTCTCGAGGCCCATGGCTACACCTTC. As protein: CASSLEAHGYTF.

The chain employs TRBV5-8 and TRBJ1-5; D not certain. V was cut by 1 base and J by 10 bases, with 12 bases left in between. This CDR3 has 13 residues. The V gene's germline CDR1 is SGHTS and CDR2 YDEGEE. The CDR3 DNA sequence: TGTGCCAGCAGCTTGATAAGCGGGGATCCCCAGCATTTT. It codes for CASSLISGDPQHF.

This rearrangement joins TRBV6-5 to TRBJ2-2, with TRBD2 identical over 9 bases. The CDR3 length is 14 residues. CDR1 and CDR2 from the germline V gene are MNHEY and SVGAGI. The V gene end was trimmed by 5 bases and the J gene end by 4 bases; junction bases not matched to a gene: 2. The CDR3 reads CASSISGSTGELFF. The CDR3 DNA is TGTGCCAGCAGTATTAGCGGGAGCACCGGGGAGCTGTTTTTT.

Ten or more counts support this clone. The chain is built from TRBV9 and TRBJ1-6, with 8 bases matching TRBD1. The CDR3 is 15 amino acids. Germline V CDR1 and CDR2: SGDLS, YYNGEE. V was clipped by 0 bases and J by 8 bases; unmatched bases: 4. The CDR3 protein is CASSVVGTGDSPLHF. The CDR3 nucleotides are TGTGCCAGCAGCGTAGTCGGGACAGGAGATTCACCCCTCCACTTT. Drawing the rest from reference TRBV9 and TRBJ1-6, the complete variable domain is DSGVTQTPKHLITATGQRVTLRCSPRSGDLSVYWYQQSLDQGLQFLIQYYNGEERAKGNILERFSAQQFPDLHSELNLSSLELGDSALYFCASSVVGTGDSPLHFGNGTRLTVT.

Note on this clone: The junction differs from germline at one of its ends, possibly a read error. J is TRBJ1-1 and V is TRBV2; a possible D gene is TRBD1 (5 bases). The CDR3 extends over 12 amino acids. Germline lookup yields CDR1 SNHLY and CDR2 FYNNEI. The CDR3 nucleotides are TGTGCCAGCAGTGATATACAGGCGCGGTTTCAGTTT. This codes for CASSDIQARFQF. Using reference TRBV2 and TRBJ1-1 for the parts outside the CDR3, the full variable domain is EPEVTQTPSHQVTQMGQEVILRCVPISNHLYFYWYRQILGQKVEFLVSFYNNEISEKSEIFDDQFSVERPDGSNFTLKIRSTKLEDSAMYFCASSDIQARFQFGQGTRLTVV.

This rearrangement joins TRBV3-1 (or the pseudogene TRBV3-2) to TRBJ1-2; maybe TRBD1 (6 bases). The CDR3 is made up of 16 amino acids. Germline V CDR1 and CDR2: LGHDT, YNNKEL (reference sequence). The V end was cut by 1 base, the J end by 5 bases, with 17 bases between. CDR3 in DNA: TGTGCCAGCAGCCAAGGCTCAGACAGGTTCTCTTATGGCTACACCTTC. This translates into CASSQGSDRFSYGYTF.

This clone came up once. The chain joins TRBV5-1 to TRBJ2-5, with 7 nucleotides matching TRBD1. The germline gives CDR1 SGHRS, CDR2 YFSETQ. V gave up 5 bases and J gave up 2 bases; unmatched junction bases: 6. The CDR3 spans 14 residues. CDR3 nucleotides: TGCGCCAGCAGTTCCCAGGGGGTTCAAGAGACCCAGTACTTC. Protein product: CASSSQGVQETQYF.

The chain employs TRBV6-5 and TRBJ2-1; 7 bases map to TRBD2. The CDR3 is made up of 12 amino acids. The V and J ends lost 6 bases and 8 bases, in that order; junction bases with no gene match: 4. Germline CDR1 is MNHEY and CDR2 is SVGAGI. CDR3 DNA sequence: TGTGCCAGCAGGGAGACTAGCTATGAGCAGTTCTTC. Translated, it gives CASRETSYEQFF.

This rearrangement joins TRBV9 to TRBJ2-5; 7 nucleotides match TRBD2. From germline, CDR1 is SGDLS and CDR2 YYNGEE. The CDR3 is 15 residues long. The V gene end was trimmed by 0 bases and the J gene end by 1 base; junction bases not matched to a gene: 3. The CDR3 coding sequence is TGTGCCAGCAGCGTAGAATCTAGCGGCCAAGAGACCCAGTACTTC. Translating it yields CASSVESSGQETQYF. The full variable domain, its missing parts supplied by reference TRBV9 and TRBJ2-5, is DSGVTQTPKHLITATGQRVTLRCSPRSGDLSVYWYQQSLDQGLQFLIQYYNGEERAKGNILERFSAQQFPDLHSELNLSSLELGDSALYFCASSVESSGQETQYFGPGTRLLVL.

CDR3 protein: CASSLSRTGAGNTIYF. The CDR3 coding sequence is TGCGCCAGCAGCCTCTCCCGGACAGGGGCTGGAAACACCATATATTTT. The gene calls are TRBV5-1 and TRBJ1-3, with 9 bases matching TRBD1. The CDR3 sequence is 16 residues long. CDR1 SGHRS and CDR2 YFSETQ come from the germline V gene. J was trimmed by 2 bases and V by 4 bases; bases with no gene match: 7. The complete variable domain, with remaining parts taken from reference TRBV5-1 and TRBJ1-3, reads KAGVTQTPRYLIKTRGQQVTLSCSPISGHRSVSWYQQTPGQGLQFLFEYFSETQRNKGNFPGRFSGRQFSNSRSEMNVSTLELGDSALYLCASSLSRTGAGNTIYFGEGSWLTVV.

In its sample, this clone was seen once. The chain uses TRBV7-9 and TRBJ1-5; TRBD1 agrees at 11 bases. The V segment lost 1 base and the J segment 8 bases; nucleotides outside the gene matches: 13. The CDR3 runs to 18 residues. The germline gives CDR1 SEHNR, CDR2 FQNEAQ (reference sequence). The CDR3 here is CASSLVGGTGGKTEPQHF. Written as DNA, the CDR3 is TGTGCCAGCAGCTTAGTGGGAGGGACAGGGGGTAAAACTGAGCCCCAGCATTTT.

This chain uses TRBV18 with TRBJ2-5; the D gene is possibly TRBD2 (6 bases). Germline-derived CDR1 and CDR2 are KGHSH and LQKENI. This CDR3 is 13 amino acids long. Trimming took off 3 bases at V and 3 bases at J, with 8 bases between the two ends. The CDR3 DNA reads as TGTGCCAGCTCACCCCGACTAGAAGAGACCCAGTACTTC. It yields the protein CASSPRLEETQYF.

The chain is built from TRBV5-1 and TRBJ2-7, with 11 bases that match TRBD2. This CDR3 is built from 15 residues. Germline-derived CDR1 and CDR2 are SGHRS and YFSETQ. The V and J ends lost 0 bases and 3 bases, in that order; junction bases with no gene match: 2. CDR3 residues: CASSLETSGVYEQYF. CDR3 coding DNA: TGCGCCAGCAGCTTGGAGACTAGCGGGGTCTACGAGCAGTACTTC.

The CDR3 DNA sequence: TGTGCCAGAAGCTCGCTACCTACTATTCCGGGATTCCACTATGGCTACACCTTC. It yields the protein CARSSLPTIPGFHYGYTF. This chain connects TRBV7-5 to TRBJ1-2. TRBV7-5 is annotated as a pseudogene. This CDR3 spans 18 amino acids.

The rearrangement uses TRBV19 and TRBJ2-2; D remains unclear. CDR3 size: 12 residues. Trimming left V 3 bases short and J 7 bases short, with 6 bases between. Looked up from germline, CDR1 is LNHDA and CDR2 is SQIVND (reference sequence). The CDR3 DNA reads TGTGCCAGTAGTATCGTCGGCGGGGAGCTGTTTTTT. Its protein product is CASSIVGGELFF.

This chain links TRBV10-3 with TRBJ2-2, with a possible D match to TRBD1 (6 bases). The CDR3 extends over 14 amino acids. The V gene's germline CDR1 is ENHRY and CDR2 SYGVKD. With 4 bases removed from V and 2 bases from J, the gap between germline ends came to 8 bases. CDR3 sequence (DNA): TGTGCCATCAGTGTGGGACACAACACCGGGGAGCTGTTTTTT. It yields the protein CAISVGHNTGELFF.

This chain links TRBV18 with TRBJ1-2, with 10 bases matching TRBD1. Losses at the gene ends were 8 bases for V and 6 bases for J; bases not matched to a gene: 15. The CDR3 covers 16 residues. Germline V gene lookup returns CDR1 KGHSH and CDR2 LQKENI. The CDR3 spells CASRTTGTGEKDGYTF. CDR3 nucleotide sequence: TGTGCCAGCCGAACCACCGGGACAGGGGAGAAGGATGGCTACACCTTC.

This chain links TRBV6-1 with TRBJ2-1; TRBD2 matches 11 bases. Trimming at V came to 2 bases and at J to 14 bases, leaving 5 bases not matched to a gene. Germline V gene data show CDR1 as MNHNS and CDR2 as SASEGT. The CDR3 consists of 13 residues. The CDR3 here is CASSEKEGLAEFF. CDR3 sequence (DNA): TGTGCCAGCAGTGAAAAGGAGGGACTAGCGGAGTTCTTC.

The chain is built from TRBV7-9 and TRBJ1-3; no firm D call. Deletions cut 5 bases from V and 0 bases from J, with 23 bases between. Per the germline V gene, CDR1 is SEHNR and CDR2 is FQNEAQ (reference sequence). CDR3 length: 19 amino acids. The CDR3 coding sequence is TGTGCCAGCAGCCCTAAAGTACGACTGGTTGAAAGCTCTGGAAACACCATATATTTT. Amino acids: CASSPKVRLVESSGNTIYF.

The V call is TRBV28, the J call TRBJ2-1; 7 nucleotides align to TRBD1. Germline assignment: CDR1 MDHEN and CDR2 SYDVKM. This CDR3 is built from 13 residues. After removal of 6 bases from V and 9 bases from J, the junction contained 8 bases not matched to a gene. CDR3 coding DNA: TGTGCCAGCAGGGACGGGACAGTGGGTGAGCAGTTCTTC. It encodes CASRDGTVGEQFF.

The rearrangement joins TRBV9 to TRBJ1-1; possible D gene TRBD1, 6 bases. This CDR3 comprises 16 residues. The ends were cut back, 0 bases at V and 5 bases at J, with 17 bases in the middle. Looked up from germline, CDR1 is SGDLS and CDR2 is YYNGEE. CDR3 nucleotides: TGTGCCAGCAGCGTAGCCCCCACAGGGATCGGAACTGAAGCTTTCTTT. Translated: CASSVAPTGIGTEAFF.

The table lists this clone with a few counts. The chain links TRBV11-3 to TRBJ2-7, with 10 bases lining up with TRBD1. Germline V gene sequence: CDR1 SGHNT, CDR2 YENEEA. The CDR3 length is 15 residues. V was clipped by 4 bases and J by 2 bases; unmatched bases: 5. The CDR3 loop reads CASSWPGQGAYEQYF. The CDR3 nucleotides are TGTGCCAGCAGCTGGCCAGGACAGGGGGCCTACGAGCAGTACTTC.

This chain joins TRBV2 and TRBJ2-1; possible D gene TRBD1, 6 bases. V was pared by 1 base and J by 1 base, with 8 bases between. This CDR3 is 15 amino acids long. Germline CDR1 and CDR2: SNHLY and FYNNEI. The CDR3 sequence: CASSEGQGSYNEQFF. CDR3 DNA: TGTGCCAGCAGTGAAGGTCAGGGGTCCTACAATGAGCAGTTCTTC.

The chain combines TRBV6-5 with TRBJ2-1; 7 bases map to TRBD2. The CDR3 sequence is 13 residues long. CDR1 and CDR2 (germline): MNHEY, SVGAGI. Trimming removed 10 bases from V and 1 base from J; junction bases left unmatched: 4. As DNA, the CDR3 is TGTGCCACCGGGGGGATTTCCTACAATGAGCAGTTCTTC. Its translation: CATGGISYNEQFF.

The rearrangement links TRBV6-5 to TRBJ2-7; D not resolved. Germline lookup yields CDR1 MNHEY and CDR2 SVGAGI. The CDR3 consists of 12 residues. Trimming left V 8 bases short and J 4 bases short, with 12 bases between. This chain's CDR3 is CASADRRYEQYV. CDR3 nucleotide sequence: TGTGCCAGCGCTGACCGGAGATACGAGCAGTACGTC.